This TCR beta chain was retrieved from a study of naive and memory T cell subsets. Study-wide results and limits: Especially in CD8 cells, naive repertoires contained a few larger clonotypes, possibly CD45RA-re-expressing memory cells. In CD4 and CD8 cells, diversity dropped from naive through EMRA.

This clonotype was found many times. Its antigen is unknown. CD8 T cells were positively selected from what remained after CD4 positive selection. Looked up from germline, CDR1 is SQVTM and CDR2 is ANQGSEA. V lost 6 bases, J lost 5 bases, and 5 bases lay in between. The CDR3 runs to 10 residues. The beta constant-region primer was an equimolar mix of two oligonucleotides covering TRBC1 and TRBC2. Four rounds of PCR amplified the ligated cDNA using nested alpha and beta constant-region primers plus SP2. The cDNA 3' end received a ligated single-stranded oligonucleotide carrying the SP2 primer and a 12-nucleotide UMI. TCRdb re-derived calls from the UMI-ligation and nested PCR reads in MiXCR, one entry per CDR3 protein. The sample holds around 83,000 distinct CDR3 sequences, about 11% seen once.

This sequence was found in a human donor in good health. The chain uses TRBV29-1 and TRBJ2-1, with D uncertain. Sequenced material: naive CD4+ T cells from blood. The CDR3 bases are TGCAGCGTCCTGGACAATGAGCAGTTCTTC. Amino acid sequence: CSVLDNEQFF.